A single sample is the source of the 12 T cell receptor beta chains below, sequenced in a study of CD8+ T cells in alopecia areata. Extraction and reverse transcription of RNA yielded cDNA as the sequencing template. Data came from immunoSEQ multiplex PCR; TCRdb stores just in-frame clones and leaves some out. The sample yields around 200,000 clones, about three fifths seen once. Sample treatment: oral pan-JAK inhibitor, 5-10 mg twice daily. Sequenced here: CD4+ T cells sorted from blood, sampled at week 4, from a patient treated with tofacitinib. All receptors come from a human donor with alopecia areata.

This clone was recorded a few times. The CDR3 spells CASTYSGSTRGEQFF. The DNA of the CDR3 is TGTGCCAGCACCTATAGCGGGAGTACGCGAGGTGAGCAGTTCTTC. The gene calls are TRBV6-5 and TRBJ2-1, with 9 positions matching TRBD2. Germline CDR1 and CDR2: MNHEY and SVGAGI. J was trimmed by 9 bases and V by 7 bases; bases with no gene match: 13. The CDR3 is 15 residues long.

This clone was picked up a small number of times. The chain has TRBV7-3 and TRBJ2-6; possibly TRBD1 for D (5 bases). The CDR3 sequence is 16 residues long. Trimming removed 5 bases at V and 4 bases at J, with 15 bases between. Germline assignment: CDR1 SGHTA and CDR2 FQGTGA. As DNA, the CDR3 is TGTGCCAGCAGCACTCAGGGTAATTCAGGGGCCAACGTCCTGACTTTC. It codes for CASSTQGNSGANVLTF.

This clone was seen a few times. V gene TRBV7-2 combines with J gene TRBJ1-2; D is possibly TRBD1 (6 bases). The germline V gene encodes CDR1 SGHTA and CDR2 FQGNSA. Trimming took 5 bases from V and 8 from J, leaving 15 bases between them. There are 13 residues in the CDR3. The CDR3 DNA is TGTGCCAGCAGCCGAGGACAGCTACAGGGCTACACCTTC. Translation: CASSRGQLQGYTF.

This chain joins TRBV2 and TRBJ2-2; no definite D call. This CDR3 spans 14 amino acids. V gave up 5 bases and J gave up 4 bases, with 11 bases separating them. Germline assignment: CDR1 SNHLY and CDR2 FYNNEI. CDR3 DNA sequence: TGTGCCAGCAGTCGAGTTAGGAGCACCGGGGAGCTGTTTTTT. Translation gives CASSRVRSTGELFF.

This clone appeared a few times. The chain joins TRBV5-1 to TRBJ2-5; 7 nucleotides line up with TRBD2. Looked up from germline, CDR1 is SGHRS and CDR2 is YFSETQ. V was clipped by 3 bases and J by 6 bases; unmatched bases: 8. The CDR3 is made up of 14 amino acids. The CDR3 DNA reads TGCGCCAGCAGCTCGGCCTCGGGGGGAAAGACCCAGTACTTC. This translates into CASSSASGGKTQYF.

This clone appeared a single time. This chain links TRBV20-1 with TRBJ2-3, with a weak D call TRBD2 (6 bases). The CDR3 is 11 residues long. Per germline, CDR1 DFQATT and CDR2 SNEGSKA (reference sequence). The CDR3 is CRGGDSDTQYF. CDR3 in DNA: TGCAGGGGAGGAGATTCAGATACGCAGTATTTT.

This chain connects TRBV30 to TRBJ1-2, with D unresolved. The CDR3 is made up of 13 amino acids. V was trimmed by 7 bases and J by 2 bases, leaving 14 bases between them. Germline CDR1 is GTSNPN and CDR2 is SVGIG (reference sequence). As DNA, the CDR3 is TGTGCCTCCCAGGACGGAGGGAACTATGGCTACACCTTC. Translated, it gives CASQDGGNYGYTF.

This rearrangement joins TRBV7-2 to TRBJ1-4; no reliable D call. The CDR3 is 16 residues long. V was cut by 4 bases and J by 5 bases, with 17 bases left in between. Per the germline V gene, CDR1 is SGHTA and CDR2 is FQGNSA. CDR3 protein: CASSSFPRTRNEKLFF. Here the CDR3 DNA reads TGTGCCAGCAGCTCCTTCCCGCGGACGAGGAATGAAAAACTGTTTTTT.

V usage is TRBV5-1 and J usage is TRBJ2-5; D is uncertain. V lost 4 bases to trimming and J lost 0 bases, with 7 bases between them. The length of the CDR3 is 13 residues. Germline CDR1 SGHRS, CDR2 YFSETQ. Here the CDR3 reads CASSRTDQETQYF. The CDR3 nucleotides read TGCGCCAGCAGCAGGACGGACCAAGAGACCCAGTACTTC.

V and J are TRBV4-2 and TRBJ2-2, with a tentative D call TRBD2 (5 bases). CDR3 length: 15 amino acids. V dropped 0 bases and J dropped 1 base, with 6 bases sitting between them. Germline loops: CDR1 LGHNA, CDR2 YNFKEQ. The chain's CDR3 is CASSQDGLNTGELFF. CDR3 sequence (DNA): TGTGCCAGCAGCCAAGATGGACTGAACACCGGGGAGCTGTTTTTT.

This chain links TRBV5-1 with TRBJ2-6; no clear D gene. V was shortened by 5 bases and J by 0 bases, with 6 bases between the two germline ends. The length of the CDR3 is 14 residues. Germline-derived CDR1 and CDR2 are SGHRS and YFSETQ. The CDR3: CASSASSGANVLTF. In DNA form, the CDR3 reads TGCGCCAGCAGTGCCAGCTCTGGGGCCAACGTCCTGACTTTC.

The CDR3 spells CASSRLKTSTQYF. The CDR3 nucleotides are TGTGCCAGCAGCCGCCTAAAAACTAGCACGCAGTACTTC. The chain carries TRBV27 and TRBJ2-7; a weak D match, TRBD2 (6 bases). The CDR3 has 13 residues. Trimming removed 6 bases from V and 9 bases from J, with 18 bases in between. Germline V gene data show CDR1 as MNHEY and CDR2 as SMNVEV (reference sequence).